This is a list of T cell receptor beta chains from one sample in a study of cytomegalovirus exposure and HLA in healthy donors. Sequenced by immunoSEQ multiplex PCR; TCRdb stores in-frame clones only, minus some. The data hold 100,000 to 150,000 clones, with roughly four fifths observed a single time. Source material: PBMCs. Receptor source: a woman aged 60-75 years in good health and CMV-seropositive. The CDR3 runs from the conserved cysteine through the conserved F or W. Each record gives: J gene, clone size, D gene, V gene, CDR3 protein, CDR3 DNA. The D gene is left open where the match is weak. Only some rows state a clone size, as once, few, many or a class for expanded clones.

TRBJ1-1	-	-	TRBV15	CATSSDTGLSAFF	TGTGCCACCAGCAGCGATACAGGGTTGAGCGCTTTCTTT
TRBJ2-1	-	TRBD2	TRBV30	CAWSSTSGRAGQFF	TGTGCCTGGAGTTCGACTAGCGGGAGGGCGGGCCAGTTCTTC
TRBJ1-3	-	TRBD1	TRBV15	CATSRDLLQGNTIYF	TGTGCCACCAGCAGAGATCTTTTACAGGGGAACACCATATATTTT
TRBJ1-2	-	-	TRBV5-4	CASSLDRDYGYTF	TGTGCCAGCAGCTTGGACAGGGACTATGGCTACACCTTC
TRBJ2-3	-	TRBD2	TRBV4-1	CASSQQSPSGGALDTQYF	TGCGCCAGCAGCCAACAATCCCCTAGCGGGGGGGCTCTAGATACGCAGTATTTT
TRBJ2-6	-	TRBD1	TRBV19	CASRTGSGANVLTF	TGTGCCAGTAGGACAGGGTCCGGGGCCAACGTCCTGACTTTC
TRBJ1-6	once	TRBD1	TRBV19	CASSIAGGLDSPLHF	TGTGCCAGTAGTATAGCAGGGGGCCTTGATTCACCCCTCCACTTT
TRBJ1-5	-	TRBD1	TRBV6-1	CASSADRLNQPQHF	TGTGCCAGCAGTGCGGACAGGCTCAATCAGCCCCAGCATTTT
TRBJ2-7	-	-	TRBV7-8	CASKLSGESYEQYF	TGTGCCAGTAAGTTGTCGGGAGAGTCCTACGAGCAGTACTTC
TRBJ2-3	-	TRBD2	TRBV4-1	CASSQPPGTSGRKDTQYF	TGCGCCAGCAGCCAACCTCCTGGGACTAGCGGAAGGAAAGATACGCAGTATTTT
TRBJ2-3	-	-	TRBV9	CASSPPGKQDNTQYF	TGTGCCAGCAGCCCCCCCGGGAAGCAAGATAATACGCAGTATTTT
TRBJ2-7	-	-	TRBV4-1	CASSQEGLRDRGNEQYF	TGCGCCAGCAGCCAAGAGGGTTTACGAGATAGGGGGAACGAGCAGTACTTC
TRBJ1-1	few	TRBD1	TRBV10-3	CAIRSTTGGTEAFF	TGTGCCATCAGATCTACGACAGGGGGCACTGAAGCTTTCTTT
TRBJ1-1	-	-	TRBV18	CASSPRGVVDTEAFF	TGTGCCAGCTCACCACGGGGGGTCGTGGACACTGAAGCTTTCTTT
TRBJ2-1	few	-	TRBV11-3	CASSSASETYNEQFF	TGTGCCAGCAGCTCCGCTAGCGAGACCTACAATGAGCAGTTCTTC
TRBJ2-5	few	TRBD1	TRBV6-5	CASSYDREETQYF	TGTGCCAGCAGTTACGACAGGGAAGAGACCCAGTACTTC